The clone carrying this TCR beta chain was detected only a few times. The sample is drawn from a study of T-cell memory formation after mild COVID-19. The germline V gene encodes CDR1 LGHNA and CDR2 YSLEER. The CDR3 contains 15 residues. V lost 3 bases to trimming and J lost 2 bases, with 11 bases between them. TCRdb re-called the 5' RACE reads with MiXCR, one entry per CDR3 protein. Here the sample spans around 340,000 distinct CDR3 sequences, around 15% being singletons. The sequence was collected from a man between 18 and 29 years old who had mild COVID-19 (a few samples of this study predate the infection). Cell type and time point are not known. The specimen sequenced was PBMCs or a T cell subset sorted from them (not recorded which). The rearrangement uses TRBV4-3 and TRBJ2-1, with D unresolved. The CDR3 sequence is CASSHLVTPYNEQFF. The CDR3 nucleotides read TGCGCCAGCAGCCACCTCGTAACCCCCTACAATGAGCAGTTCTTC.